Following are 10 T cell receptor beta chains from one sample sequenced in a study of blood T cell repertoires in COVID-19. Only in-frame clones appear in the TCRdb table, and some are missing; sequencing was by immunoSEQ multiplex PCR. The sample has about 270,000 clones, roughly 89% seen once. Specimen: PBMCs or T cells enriched from blood (not recorded which). These receptors all stem from an older woman who had recovered from COVID-19.

The chain joins TRBV19 to TRBJ2-1; TRBD2 aligns across 8 bases. V was pared by 0 bases and J by 7 bases, with 8 bases of the junction left unmatched. The CDR3 runs 16 residues. Germline V gives CDR1 LNHDA, CDR2 SQIVND (reference sequence). CDR3 nucleotides: TGTGCCAGTAGTATAGAGGGTAGCGGGAATCGAAATGAGCAGTTCTTC. It yields the protein CASSIEGSGNRNEQFF.

The V and J genes are TRBV23-1 and TRBJ2-7, with D maybe TRBD1 (5 bases). TRBV23-1 is assigned to the ORF class and has an uncertain function. The CDR3 covers 15 residues. V lost 1 base and J 5 bases, leaving 15 bases between the germline ends. The chain's CDR3 is CASSQWGRVGHEQYF. The CDR3 nucleotides read TGCGCCAGCAGTCAATGGGGCAGGGTAGGCCACGAGCAGTACTTC.

J is TRBJ1-2 and V is TRBV11-2, with a tentative D call TRBD1 (6 bases). Germline-derived CDR1 and CDR2 are SGHAT and FQNNGV. The CDR3 is 14 residues long. V was pared by 5 bases and J by 2 bases, with 12 bases between. CDR3 sequence reads: CASSPGGPNYGYTF. Written as DNA, the CDR3 is TGTGCCAGCAGCCCGGGGGGCCCCAACTATGGCTACACCTTC. Full variable domain (remainder filled in from reference TRBV11-2 and TRBJ1-2): EAGVAQSPRYKIIEKRQSVAFWCNPISGHATLYWYQQILGQGPKLLIQFQNNGVVDDSQLPKDRFSAERLKGVDSTLKIQPAKLEDSAVYLCASSPGGPNYGYTFGSGTRLTVV.

This chain uses TRBV7-9 with TRBJ2-3; 10 nucleotides line up with TRBD2. Germline values: CDR1 SEHNR, CDR2 FQNEAQ (reference sequence). This CDR3 is 16 amino acids long. With V trimmed by 3 bases and J by 2 bases, 5 bases remained unmatched. The DNA of the CDR3 is TGTGCCAGCAGCTTTGGACTAGCGGAGACCACAGATACGCAGTATTTT. Its protein product is CASSFGLAETTDTQYF.

The chain joins TRBV11-2 to TRBJ1-3, with 8 positions matching TRBD1. The CDR3 sequence is 16 residues long. Per the germline V gene, CDR1 is SGHAT and CDR2 is FQNNGV. The V and J ends lost 5 bases and 1 base, in that order; junction bases with no gene match: 7. CDR3 nucleotides: TGTGCCAGCAGCGTGGACAGGGCCGTATCTGGAAACACCATATATTTT. The encoded protein is CASSVDRAVSGNTIYF. Looking up the rest from reference TRBV11-2 and TRBJ1-3 gives the full variable domain: EAGVAQSPRYKIIEKRQSVAFWCNPISGHATLYWYQQILGQGPKLLIQFQNNGVVDDSQLPKDRFSAERLKGVDSTLKIQPAKLEDSAVYLCASSVDRAVSGNTIYFGEGSWLTVV.

This chain connects TRBV7-9 to TRBJ2-5; D is possibly TRBD2 (5 bases). Germline V CDR1 and CDR2: SEHNR, FQNEAQ (reference sequence). With 3 bases removed from V and 7 bases from J, the gap between germline ends came to 9 bases. The CDR3 is made up of 12 amino acids. CDR3 sequence (DNA): TGTGCCAGCAGCTTTTCCAGCGGGACCCAGTACTTC. Its translation: CASSFSSGTQYF.

The chain recombines TRBV18 with TRBJ1-1, with D possibly TRBD1 on 5 matching bases. CDR3 length equals 12 residues. V was trimmed by 5 bases and J by 11 bases, leaving 15 bases between them. Germline CDR1 and CDR2: KGHSH and LQKENI. The CDR3 sequence is CASSSTDGGAFF. The CDR3 nucleotides are TGTGCCAGCTCATCCACCGACGGGGGTGCTTTCTTT.

This rearrangement joins TRBV5-4 to TRBJ1-1; unclear D gene. V was cut by 4 bases and J by 7 bases, with 14 bases left in between. CDR3 length: 13 amino acids. The germline gives CDR1 SGHNT, CDR2 YYREEE (reference sequence). CDR3 sequence (DNA): TGTGCCAGCAGCCTTACCGGTGTCGGTGAAGCTTTCTTT. It translates to CASSLTGVGEAFF.

V usage is TRBV2 and J usage is TRBJ2-7; D is unresolved. Germline V CDR1 and CDR2: SNHLY, FYNNEI. The V and J ends lost 1 base and 4 bases respectively, with 8 bases between them. The CDR3 consists of 13 residues. CDR3 coding DNA: TGTGCCAGCAGTGAAGGCCCTAGTTACGAGCAGTACTTC. Translating it yields CASSEGPSYEQYF.

The chain links TRBV5-1 to TRBJ2-3; possible D gene TRBD1, 6 bases. CDR3 length: 14 residues. V was pared by 4 bases and J by 2 bases, with 11 bases between. Germline lookup yields CDR1 SGHRS and CDR2 YFSETQ. The CDR3: CASSPEGHTDTQYF. The CDR3 nucleotides are TGCGCCAGCAGCCCCGAGGGACACACAGATACGCAGTATTTT.